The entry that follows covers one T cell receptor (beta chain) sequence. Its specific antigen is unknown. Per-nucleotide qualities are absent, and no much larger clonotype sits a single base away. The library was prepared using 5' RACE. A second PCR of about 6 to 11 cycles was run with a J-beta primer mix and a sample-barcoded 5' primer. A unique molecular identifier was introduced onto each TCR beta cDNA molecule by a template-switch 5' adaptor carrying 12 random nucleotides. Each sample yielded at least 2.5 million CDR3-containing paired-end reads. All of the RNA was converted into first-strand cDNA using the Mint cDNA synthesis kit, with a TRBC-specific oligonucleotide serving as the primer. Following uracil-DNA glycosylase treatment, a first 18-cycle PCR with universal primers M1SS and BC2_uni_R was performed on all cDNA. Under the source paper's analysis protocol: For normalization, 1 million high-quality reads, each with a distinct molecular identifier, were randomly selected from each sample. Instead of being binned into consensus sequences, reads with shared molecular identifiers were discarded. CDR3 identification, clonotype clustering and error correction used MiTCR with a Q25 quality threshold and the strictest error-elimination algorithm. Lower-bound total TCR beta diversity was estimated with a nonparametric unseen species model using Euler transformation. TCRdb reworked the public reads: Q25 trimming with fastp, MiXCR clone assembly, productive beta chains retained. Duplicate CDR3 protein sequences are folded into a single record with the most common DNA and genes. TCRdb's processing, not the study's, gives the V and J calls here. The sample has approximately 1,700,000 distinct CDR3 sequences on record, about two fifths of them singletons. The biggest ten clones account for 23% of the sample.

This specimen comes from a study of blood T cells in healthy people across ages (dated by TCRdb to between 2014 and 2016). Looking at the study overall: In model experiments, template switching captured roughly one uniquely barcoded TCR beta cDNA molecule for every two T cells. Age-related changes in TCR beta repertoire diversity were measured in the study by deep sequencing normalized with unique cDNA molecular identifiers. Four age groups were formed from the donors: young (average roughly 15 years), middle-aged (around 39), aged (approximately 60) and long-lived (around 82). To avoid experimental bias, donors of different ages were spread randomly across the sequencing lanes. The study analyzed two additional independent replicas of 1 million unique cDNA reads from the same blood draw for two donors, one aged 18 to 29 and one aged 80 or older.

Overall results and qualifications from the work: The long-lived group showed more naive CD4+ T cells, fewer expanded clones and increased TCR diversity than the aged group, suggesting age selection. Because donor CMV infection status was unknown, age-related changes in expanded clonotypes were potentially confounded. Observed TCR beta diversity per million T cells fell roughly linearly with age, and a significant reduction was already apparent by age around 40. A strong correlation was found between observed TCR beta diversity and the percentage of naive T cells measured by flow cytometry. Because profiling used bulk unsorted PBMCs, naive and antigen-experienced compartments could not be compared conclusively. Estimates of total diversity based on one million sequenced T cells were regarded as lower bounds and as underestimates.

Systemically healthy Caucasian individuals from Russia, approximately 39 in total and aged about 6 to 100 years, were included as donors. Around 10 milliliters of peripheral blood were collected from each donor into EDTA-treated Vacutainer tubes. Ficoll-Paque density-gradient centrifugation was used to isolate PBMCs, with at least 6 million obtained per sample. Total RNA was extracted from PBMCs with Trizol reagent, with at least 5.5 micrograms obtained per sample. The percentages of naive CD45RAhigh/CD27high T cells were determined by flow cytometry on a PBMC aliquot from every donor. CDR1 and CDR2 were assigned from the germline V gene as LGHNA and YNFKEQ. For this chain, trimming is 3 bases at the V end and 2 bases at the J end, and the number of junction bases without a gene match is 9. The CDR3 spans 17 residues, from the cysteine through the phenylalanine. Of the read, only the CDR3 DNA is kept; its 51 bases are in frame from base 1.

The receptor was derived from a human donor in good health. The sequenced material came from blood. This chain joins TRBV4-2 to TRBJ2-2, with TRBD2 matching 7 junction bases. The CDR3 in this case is CASSQSLAGSNTGELFF. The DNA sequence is TGTGCCAGCAGCCAGAGTTTAGCGGGCTCTAACACCGGGGAGCTGTTTTTT.